This T cell receptor (beta chain) appears in the sequencing data of a study of T-cell reconstitution after alpha-beta-depleted transplantation in children. This clonotype has a handful of counts. Its antigen is unidentified. Study outcomes and limitations: T-cell numbers and diversity one year post-transplant derived largely from freshly generated T cells. The high TCRbeta diversity at day 60 in some patients came from surviving recipient T cells and thymic progenitors.

The CDR3 is 16 residues long. Per the germline V gene, CDR1 is KGHSH and CDR2 is LQKENI. After removal of 3 bases from V and 6 bases from J, the junction contained 9 bases not matched to a gene. TCRbeta library construction was performed incorporating unique molecular identifiers. One entry per CDR3 protein, called by TCRdb with MiXCR from the PCR reads. The data hold roughly 300,000 distinct CDR3 sequences, with under 14% observed a single time. The source was peripheral blood, collected 180 days after TCRalphabeta/CD19-depleted stem cell transplant. This TCR was sampled from a male patient between 2 and 15 years old who had a stem cell transplant for chronic granulomatous disease, so the T cells may come from the graft donor. This chain links TRBV18 with TRBJ2-3; 10 bases match TRBD2. The CDR3 spells CASSPGAGGPLDTQYF. In DNA, the CDR3 is TGTGCCAGCTCACCGGGAGCGGGGGGGCCTTTGGATACGCAGTATTTT.